The T cell receptor (beta chain) described here comes from a study of identical twins. This clonotype came up a few times. The CDR3 is 16 residues long. The V end was cut by 5 bases, the J end by 1 base, with 15 bases between. Carrying unique molecular identifiers, the cDNA also gained a universal primer site through template switching. TCRdb passed the 5' RACE reads through MiXCR, listing each CDR3 protein once. The sample has around 530,000 distinct CDR3 sequences; 13% to 15% are singletons. In addition, the sample was reused for a study of yellow fever vaccine responses in identical twins.

The clonotype comes from a woman in her late teens or twenties in good health. J is TRBJ1-5 and V is TRBV12-3 or TRBV12-4; D perhaps matches TRBD1 (5 bases). Sequencing input: CD4+ T cells sorted from blood. The CDR3, as DNA: TGTGCCAGCAGTCCGTCGACAGCGTGGAGCAATCAGCCCCAGCATTTT. Translation: CASSPSTAWSNQPQHF.